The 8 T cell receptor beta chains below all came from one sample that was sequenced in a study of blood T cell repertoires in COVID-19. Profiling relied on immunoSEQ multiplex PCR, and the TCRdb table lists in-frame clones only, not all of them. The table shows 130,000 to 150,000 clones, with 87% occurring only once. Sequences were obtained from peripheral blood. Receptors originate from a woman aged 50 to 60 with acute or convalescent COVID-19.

The CDR3 sequence is CASSLTSYGYTF. As DNA, the CDR3 is TGTGCCAGCAGCTTAACGAGTTATGGCTACACCTTC. V usage is TRBV7-3 and J usage is TRBJ1-2; D is undetermined. Trimming stripped 0 bases from V and 5 bases from J, with 4 bases between. Germline CDR1 SGHTA, CDR2 FQGTGA. This CDR3 has 12 residues.

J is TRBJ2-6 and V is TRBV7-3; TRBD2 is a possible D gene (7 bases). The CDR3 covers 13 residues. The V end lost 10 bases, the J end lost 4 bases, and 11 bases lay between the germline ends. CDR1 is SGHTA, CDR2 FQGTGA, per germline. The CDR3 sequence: CATAGAGANVLTF. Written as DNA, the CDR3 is TGTGCCACCGCGGGGGCCGGGGCCAACGTCCTGACTTTC. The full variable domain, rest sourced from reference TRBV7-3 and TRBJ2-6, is GAGVSQTPSNKVTEKGKYVELRCDPISGHTALYWYRQSLGQGPEFLIYFQGTGAADDSGLPNDRFFAVRPEGSVSTLKIQRTERGDSAVYLCATAGAGANVLTFGAGSRLTVL.

The CDR3 reads CASSTLRDYNSPLHF. Written as DNA, the CDR3 is TGTGCCAGTAGTACTCTCAGGGACTATAATTCACCCCTCCACTTT. This chain uses TRBV19 with TRBJ1-6; weak D call: TRBD1 (5 bases). The V gene lost 4 bases and the J gene lost 3 bases, with 10 bases spanning the gap. CDR1 and CDR2 from the germline V gene are LNHDA and SQIVND (reference sequence). The CDR3 runs to 15 residues.

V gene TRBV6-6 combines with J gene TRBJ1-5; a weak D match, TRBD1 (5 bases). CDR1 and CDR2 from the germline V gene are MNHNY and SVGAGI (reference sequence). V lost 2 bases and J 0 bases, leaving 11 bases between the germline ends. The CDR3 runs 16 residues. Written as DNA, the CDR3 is TGTGCCAGCAGTTACCGGGGGGATTATAGCAATCAGCCCCAGCATTTT. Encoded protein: CASSYRGDYSNQPQHF.

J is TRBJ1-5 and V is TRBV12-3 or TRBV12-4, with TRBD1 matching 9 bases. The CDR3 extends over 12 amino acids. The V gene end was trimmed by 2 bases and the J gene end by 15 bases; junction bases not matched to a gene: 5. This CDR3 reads CASSLTDRGPHF. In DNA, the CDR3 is TGTGCCAGCAGTTTAACGGACAGGGGACCGCATTTT.

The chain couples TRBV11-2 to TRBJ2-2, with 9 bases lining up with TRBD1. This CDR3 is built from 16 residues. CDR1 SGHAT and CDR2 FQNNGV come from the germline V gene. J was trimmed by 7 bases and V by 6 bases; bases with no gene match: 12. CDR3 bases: TGTGCCAGCAGTACCCCTCTACAGGGGGCGAGCGGGGAGCTGTTTTTT. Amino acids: CASSTPLQGASGELFF.

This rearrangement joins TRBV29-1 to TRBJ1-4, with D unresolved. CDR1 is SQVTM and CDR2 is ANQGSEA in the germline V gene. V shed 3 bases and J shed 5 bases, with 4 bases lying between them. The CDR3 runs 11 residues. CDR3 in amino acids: CSVERNEKLFF. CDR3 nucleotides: TGCAGCGTTGAGAGGAATGAAAAACTGTTTTTT.

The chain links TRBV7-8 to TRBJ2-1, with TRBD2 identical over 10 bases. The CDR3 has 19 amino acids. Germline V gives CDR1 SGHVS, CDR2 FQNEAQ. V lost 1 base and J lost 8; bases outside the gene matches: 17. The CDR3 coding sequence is TGTGCCAGCAGCTTAGTATTTAGGGGGGAACTAGCGGGGTCGGATGAGCAGTTCTTC. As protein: CASSLVFRGELAGSDEQFF.